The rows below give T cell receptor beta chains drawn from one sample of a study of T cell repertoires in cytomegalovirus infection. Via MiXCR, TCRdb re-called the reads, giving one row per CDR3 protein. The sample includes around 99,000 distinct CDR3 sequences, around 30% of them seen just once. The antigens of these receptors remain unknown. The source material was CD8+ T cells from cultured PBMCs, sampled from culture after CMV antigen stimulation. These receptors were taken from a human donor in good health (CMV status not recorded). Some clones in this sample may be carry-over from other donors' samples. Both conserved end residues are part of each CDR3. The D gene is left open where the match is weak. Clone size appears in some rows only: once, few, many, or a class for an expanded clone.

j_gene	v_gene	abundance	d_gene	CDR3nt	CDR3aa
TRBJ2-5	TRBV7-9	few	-	TGTGCCAGCAGCGGCATCGAAGAGACCCAGTACTTC	CASSGIEETQYF
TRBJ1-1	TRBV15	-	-	TGTGCCACCAGCAGCCCGATGAGCGGAACTGAAGCTTTCTTT	CATSSPMSGTEAFF
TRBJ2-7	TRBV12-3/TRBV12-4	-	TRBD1	TGTGCCAGCAGTTCCGCCGGGACAGGGGGTCCCCACGAGCAGTACTTC	CASSSAGTGGPHEQYF
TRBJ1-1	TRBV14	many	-	TGTGCCAGCAGCCAAGATTTGGATTCAAGACGTGATCCTTTCTTT	CASSQDLDSRRDPFF
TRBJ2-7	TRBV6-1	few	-	TGTGCCAGCATTGCAAGAGGACAGAACCTCTACGAGCAGTACTTC	CASIARGQNLYEQYF
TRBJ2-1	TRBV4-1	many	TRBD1	TGCGCCAGCAGCTTTCGACAGGGGGACGACAATGAGCAGTTCTTC	CASSFRQGDDNEQFF
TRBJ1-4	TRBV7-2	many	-	TGTGCCAGCAGCCCAACATGGGGTGCAACTAATGAAAAACTGTTTTTT	CASSPTWGATNEKLFF
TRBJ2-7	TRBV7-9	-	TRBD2	TGTGCCAGCAGCTTAGGTAGCGGGCCCTCCCACGAGCAGTACTTC	CASSLGSGPSHEQYF
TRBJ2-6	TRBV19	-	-	TGTGCCAGTAAAGACCCTGGGGCCAACGTCCTGACTTTC	CASKDPGANVLTF
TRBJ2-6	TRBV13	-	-	TGTGCCAGCAGCTTACCAGGGGCTGGGGCCAACGTCCTGACTTTC	CASSLPGAGANVLTF
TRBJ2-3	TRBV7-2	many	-	TGTGCCAGCAGGCAGGAGCAGTACACAGATACGCAGTATTTT	CASRQEQYTDTQYF
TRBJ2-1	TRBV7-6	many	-	TGTGCCAGCAGCGATGGGGGGCCCTACAATGAGCAGTTCTTC	CASSDGGPYNEQFF
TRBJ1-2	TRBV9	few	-	TGTGCCAGCAGCCCAGAGGGAGTTATCTACACCTTC	CASSPEGVIYTF
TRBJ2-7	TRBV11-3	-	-	TGTGCCAGCAGCTTAGTCACAGGACGACCATCCTACGAGCAGTACTTC	CASSLVTGRPSYEQYF
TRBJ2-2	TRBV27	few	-	TGTGCCAGCAGTTTAGGGCAGGGGGGGGAGCTGTTTTTT	CASSLGQGGELFF
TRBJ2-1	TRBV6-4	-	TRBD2	TGTGCCAGCAGTGCGACTAGCGGGGCAATATACAATGAGCAGTTCTTC	CASSATSGAIYNEQFF
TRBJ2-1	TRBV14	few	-	TGTGCCAGCAGCCAAGATCAGGGGACTCCACCAAATGAGCAGTTCTTC	CASSQDQGTPPNEQFF
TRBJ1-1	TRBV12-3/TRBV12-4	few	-	TGTGCCAGCAGCATGGGGGGAGGGAACACTGAAGCTTTCTTT	CASSMGGGNTEAFF
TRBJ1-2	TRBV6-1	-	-	TGTGCCAGCAGTGAAGTTTGGGCAGCCCCAAGCGCCTATGGCTACACCTTC	CASSEVWAAPSAYGYTF
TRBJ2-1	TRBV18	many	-	TGTGCCAGCTCACCGGAAGAAAGGGCGACTACGGGAGAGCAGTTCTTC	CASSPEERATTGEQFF
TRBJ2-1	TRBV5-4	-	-	TGTGCCAGCAGCTTTGGAGAAAATGAGCAGTTCTTC	CASSFGENEQFF
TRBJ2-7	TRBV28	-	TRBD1	TGTGCCAGCAGAGGGACAGGCGCCTACGAGCAGTACTTC	CASRGTGAYEQYF
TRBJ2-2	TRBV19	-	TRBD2	TGTGCCTTAGTAGCTAGCGGGGGGCCAGGCACCGGGGAGCTGTTTTTT	CALVASGGPGTGELFF
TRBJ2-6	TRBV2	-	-	TGTGCCAGCAGTGAAATGCAGGCCAAATTCTCTGGGGCCAACGTCCTGACTTTC	CASSEMQAKFSGANVLTF
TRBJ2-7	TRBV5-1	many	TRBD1	TGCGCCAGCAGCCCGGGGACAGGGGCATCCTACGAGCAGTACTTC	CASSPGTGASYEQYF
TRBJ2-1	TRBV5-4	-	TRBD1	TGTGCCAGCAGCCAAGTAGGGGACAGGGACTACAATGAGCAGTTCTTC	CASSQVGDRDYNEQFF
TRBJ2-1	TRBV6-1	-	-	TGTGCCAGCACCGAAATAAGGAGCGGTGCCCACAATGAGCAGTTCTTC	CASTEIRSGAHNEQFF
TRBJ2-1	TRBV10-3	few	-	TGTGCCATCAGTGAGCCCAGTTGGGGGACCTACAATGAGCAGTTCTTC	CAISEPSWGTYNEQFF
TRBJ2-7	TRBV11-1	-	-	TGTGCCAGCAGCTTAGCCTCAGGACACTACGAGCAGTACTTC	CASSLASGHYEQYF
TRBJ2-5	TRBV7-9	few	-	TGTGCCAGCAGCTTAGCGGAGGCTAAAGAGACCCAGTACTTC	CASSLAEAKETQYF
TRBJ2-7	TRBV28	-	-	TGTGCCAGCAGTTTGCCGGGGGGCTACACCTACGAGCAGTACTTC	CASSLPGGYTYEQYF
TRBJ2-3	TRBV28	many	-	TGTGCCAGCAGCACAGACGATCAACCACCTAGCACAGATACGCAGTATTTT	CASSTDDQPPSTDTQYF
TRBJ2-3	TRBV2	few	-	TGTGCCAGCCTCGGGACGGAAGGCACAGATACGCAGTATTTT	CASLGTEGTDTQYF
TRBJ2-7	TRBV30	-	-	TGTGCCTGGACCTTAGAACAGCCAAGCTACGAGCAGTACTTC	CAWTLEQPSYEQYF
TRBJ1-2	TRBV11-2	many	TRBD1	TGTGCCAGCAGCGGAGAAAGGACAGGGGGCGCAGGGAACTATGGCTACACCTTC	CASSGERTGGAGNYGYTF
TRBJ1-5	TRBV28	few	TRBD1	TGTGCCAGCAGTTTAGGGGCGACAGGGGACCTCAATCAGCCCCAGCATTTT	CASSLGATGDLNQPQHF
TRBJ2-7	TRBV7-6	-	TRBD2	TGTGCCAGCAGCTTAGCAGGGACTAGCGGTGGGGAGCAGTACTTC	CASSLAGTSGGEQYF
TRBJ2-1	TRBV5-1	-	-	TGCGCCAGCAGCTTGTGGGGGGATTTTAGCTCCTACAATGAGCAGTTCTTC	CASSLWGDFSSYNEQFF
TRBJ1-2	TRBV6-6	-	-	TGTGCCAGTTGGGGGGCGGATGGCTACACCTTC	CASWGADGYTF
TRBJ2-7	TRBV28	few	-	TGTGCCAGCAGTTCGAGGGGGTACAGCGTCGACGAGCAGTACTTC	CASSSRGYSVDEQYF
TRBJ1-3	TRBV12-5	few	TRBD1	TGTGCTAGTGGTTTCACAGGGGGCGTTGGAAACACCATATATTTT	CASGFTGGVGNTIYF
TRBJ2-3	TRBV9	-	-	TGTGCCAGCAGCGTAGAACTTATCACAGATACGCAGTATTTT	CASSVELITDTQYF
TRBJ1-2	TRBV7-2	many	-	TGTGCCAGCAGCTTAGCGCCCGGGGGATTCTATGGCTACACCTTC	CASSLAPGGFYGYTF
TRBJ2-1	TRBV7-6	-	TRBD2	TGTGCCAGCAGCTCCTCGACTAGCGGGAGCCTCATCTCCTACAATGAGCAGTTCTTC	CASSSSTSGSLISYNEQFF
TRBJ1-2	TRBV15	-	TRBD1	TGTGCCACCGGGATAACAGGGGTTCACTATGGCTACACCTTC	CATGITGVHYGYTF
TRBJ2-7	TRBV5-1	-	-	TGCGCCAGCAGCTTGGACAGCCAGTCTCACTACGAGCAGTACTTC	CASSLDSQSHYEQYF
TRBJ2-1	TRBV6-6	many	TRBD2	TGTGCCAGCAGTTCCGGGACTAGCTGGAATGAGCAGTTCTTC	CASSSGTSWNEQFF
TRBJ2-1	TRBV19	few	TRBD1	TGTGCCAGTAGTACCCTGGGACAGGCGACCTACAATGAGCAGTTCTTC	CASSTLGQATYNEQFF
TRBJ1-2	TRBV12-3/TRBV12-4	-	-	TGTGCCAGCAGTTTACTGGGGATAGGCTATGGCTACACCTTC	CASSLLGIGYGYTF